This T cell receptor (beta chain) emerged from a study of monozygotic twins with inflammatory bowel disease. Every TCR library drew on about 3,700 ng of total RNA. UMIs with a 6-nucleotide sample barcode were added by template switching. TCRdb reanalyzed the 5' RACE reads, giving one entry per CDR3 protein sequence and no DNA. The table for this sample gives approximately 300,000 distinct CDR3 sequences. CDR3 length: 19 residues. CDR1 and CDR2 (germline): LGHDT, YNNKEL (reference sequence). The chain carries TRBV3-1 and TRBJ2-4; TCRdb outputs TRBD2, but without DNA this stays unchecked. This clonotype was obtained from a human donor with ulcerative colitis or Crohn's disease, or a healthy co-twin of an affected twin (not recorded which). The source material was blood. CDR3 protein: CASSRTPLAVNPWKNIQYF.